The 7 T cell receptor beta chains below come from one sample, sequenced in a study of blood T cell repertoires in COVID-19. Profiled with immunoSEQ multiplex PCR; TCRdb holds only in-frame clones, not every one. The sample lists about 370,000 clones, approximately 88% occurring once. Sequencing was carried out using peripheral blood. The receptors shown here come from a woman aged 25 to 45 with COVID-19, enrolled during active disease.

The rearrangement links TRBV7-9 to TRBJ1-4, with D possibly TRBD1 on 6 matching bases. Per germline, CDR1 SEHNR and CDR2 FQNEAQ (reference sequence). V lost 5 bases and J 7 bases, leaving 17 bases between the germline ends. The CDR3 has 15 amino acids. CDR3 sequence (DNA): TGTGCCAGCAGCCTTACAGGGAGCGGGGCTGAAAAACTGTTTTTT. This sequence encodes CASSLTGSGAEKLFF.

The chain is built from TRBV28 and TRBJ2-7; D not resolved. V gave up 3 bases and J gave up 0 bases, with 9 bases separating them. CDR3 length equals 14 residues. Germline V gene sequence: CDR1 MDHEN, CDR2 SYDVKM. The DNA for the CDR3 is TGTGCCAGCAGTTTGACAAGTCTCTCCTACGAGCAGTACTTC. Encoded protein: CASSLTSLSYEQYF.

In its sample, this clone was seen once. V and J are TRBV5-4 and TRBJ2-1, with 10 bases aligning to TRBD2. Germline values: CDR1 SGHNT, CDR2 YYREEE (reference sequence). This CDR3 comprises 15 residues. V lost 0 bases, J lost 3 bases, and 0 bases stayed unmatched. The CDR3 loop reads CASSLGLAGYNEQFF. As DNA, the CDR3 is TGTGCCAGCAGCTTGGGACTAGCGGGCTACAATGAGCAGTTCTTC.

The chain's CDR3 is CASSLWWGGRTDTQYF. The CDR3 DNA reads TGTGCCAGCAGTTTATGGTGGGGGGGGCGGACAGATACGCAGTATTTT. This chain joins TRBV28 and TRBJ2-3, with D perhaps matching TRBD2 (7 bases). CDR1 and CDR2 from the germline V gene are MDHEN and SYDVKM. With 0 bases removed from V and 3 bases from J, the gap between germline ends came to 13 bases. The CDR3 spans 16 residues.

The genes are TRBV10-3 and TRBJ1-5; D uncertain. Germline V CDR1 and CDR2: ENHRY, SYGVKD. With 0 bases removed from V and 2 bases from J, the gap between germline ends came to 11 bases. The CDR3 is 16 amino acids. DNA of the CDR3: TGTGCCATCAGTGAGTCGGGCGGGTTGGGCAATCAGCCCCAGCATTTT. Translation: CAISESGGLGNQPQHF.

The rearrangement uses TRBV6-2 or TRBV6-3 and TRBJ1-5, with 7 bases matching TRBD1. With V trimmed by 6 bases and J by 4 bases, 9 bases remained unmatched. Germline CDR1 is MNHEY and CDR2 is SVGEGT. This CDR3 region has 15 residues. DNA for the CDR3: TGTGCCAGCAGCAGAGGGGGCCCCGCTAATCAGCCCCAGCATTTT. This encodes CASSRGGPANQPQHF.

The chain links TRBV7-8 to TRBJ2-2; TRBD1 matches 8 bases. Germline V lookup: CDR1 SGHVS, CDR2 FQNEAQ. J lost 4 bases, V lost 4 bases, and 5 bases had no gene match. The CDR3 length is 15 residues. The CDR3: CASSSLDRVTGELFF. CDR3 coding DNA: TGTGCCAGCAGCTCCTTGGACAGGGTCACCGGGGAGCTGTTTTTT. Together with reference TRBV7-8 and TRBJ2-2, the CDR3 gives the full variable domain: GAGVSQSPRYKVAKRGQDVALRCDPISGHVSLFWYQQALGQGPEFLTYFQNEAQLDKSGLPSDRFFAERPEGSVSTLKIQRTQQEDSAVYLCASSSLDRVTGELFFGEGSRLTVL.